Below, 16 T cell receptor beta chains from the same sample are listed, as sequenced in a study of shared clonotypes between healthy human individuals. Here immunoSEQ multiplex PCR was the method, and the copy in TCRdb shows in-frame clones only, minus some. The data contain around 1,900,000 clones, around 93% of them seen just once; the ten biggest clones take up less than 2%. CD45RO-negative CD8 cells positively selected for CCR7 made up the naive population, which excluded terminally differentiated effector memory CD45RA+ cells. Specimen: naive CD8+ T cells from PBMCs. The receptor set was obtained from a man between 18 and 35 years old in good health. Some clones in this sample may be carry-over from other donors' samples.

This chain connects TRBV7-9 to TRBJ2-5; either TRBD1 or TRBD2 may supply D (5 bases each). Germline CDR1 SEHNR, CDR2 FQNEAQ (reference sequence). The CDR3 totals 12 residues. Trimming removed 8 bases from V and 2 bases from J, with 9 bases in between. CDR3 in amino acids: CASRDAQETQYF. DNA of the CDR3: TGTGCCAGCCGGGACGCACAAGAGACCCAGTACTTC.

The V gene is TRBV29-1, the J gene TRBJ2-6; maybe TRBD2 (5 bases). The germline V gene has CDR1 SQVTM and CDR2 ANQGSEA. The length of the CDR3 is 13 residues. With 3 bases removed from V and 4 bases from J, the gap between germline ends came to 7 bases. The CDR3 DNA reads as TGCAGCGTTGACGGGATGGGGGCCAACGTCCTGACTTTC. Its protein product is CSVDGMGANVLTF.

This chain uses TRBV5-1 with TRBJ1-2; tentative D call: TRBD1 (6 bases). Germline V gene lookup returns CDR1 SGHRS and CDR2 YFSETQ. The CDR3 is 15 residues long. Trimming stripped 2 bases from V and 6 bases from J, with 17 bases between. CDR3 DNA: TGCGCCAGCAGCTTCTCACCGCGACAGGTGGATGGCTACACCTTC. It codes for CASSFSPRQVDGYTF.

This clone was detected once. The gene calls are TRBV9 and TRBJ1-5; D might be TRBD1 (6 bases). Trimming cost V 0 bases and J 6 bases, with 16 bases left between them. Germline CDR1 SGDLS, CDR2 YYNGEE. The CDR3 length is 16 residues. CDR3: CASSVGPGGVGQPQHF. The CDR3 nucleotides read TGTGCCAGCAGCGTAGGGCCCGGGGGCGTGGGTCAGCCCCAGCATTTT.

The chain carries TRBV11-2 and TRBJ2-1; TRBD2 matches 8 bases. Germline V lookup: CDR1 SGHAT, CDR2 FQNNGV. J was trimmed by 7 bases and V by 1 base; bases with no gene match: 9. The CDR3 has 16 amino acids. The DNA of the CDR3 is TGTGCCAGCAGCTTAGTTCTGGCGGGAGGACGGAATGAGCAGTTCTTC. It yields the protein CASSLVLAGGRNEQFF.

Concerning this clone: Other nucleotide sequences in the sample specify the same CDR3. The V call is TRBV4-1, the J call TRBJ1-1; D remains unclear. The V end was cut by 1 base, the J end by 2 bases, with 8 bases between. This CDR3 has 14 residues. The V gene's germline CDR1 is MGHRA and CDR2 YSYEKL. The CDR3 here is CASSQVKGNTEAFF. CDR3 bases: TGCGCCAGCAGCCAAGTGAAGGGAAACACTGAAGCTTTCTTT.

CDR3 in amino acids: CASSKLAADTQYF. Here the CDR3 DNA reads TGTGCCAGCAGCAAACTAGCGGCAGATACGCAGTATTTT. This chain joins TRBV7-8 and TRBJ2-3, with 8 bases aligning to TRBD2. Germline V gene sequence: CDR1 SGHVS, CDR2 FQNEAQ. Unmatched junction bases numbered 2, after V lost 5 bases and J lost 4 bases. The CDR3 has 13 amino acids.

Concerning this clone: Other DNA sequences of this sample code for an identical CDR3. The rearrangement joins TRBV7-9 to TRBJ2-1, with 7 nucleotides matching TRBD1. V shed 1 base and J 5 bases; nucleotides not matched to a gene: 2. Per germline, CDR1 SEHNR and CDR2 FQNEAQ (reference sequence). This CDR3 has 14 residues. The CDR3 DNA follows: TGTGCCAGCAGCTTAGGGACAGGAAACAATGAGCAGTTCTTC. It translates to CASSLGTGNNEQFF.

CDR3 region: CASSQESGYNEQFF. CDR3 DNA: TGCGCCAGCAGCCAAGAGAGTGGCTACAATGAGCAGTTCTTC. The chain recombines TRBV4-3 with TRBJ2-1; D remains ambiguous. This CDR3 comprises 14 residues. The germline V and J ends were trimmed by 0 bases and 3 bases, with 6 bases remaining between them. CDR1 is LGHNA and CDR2 is YSLEER in the germline V gene.

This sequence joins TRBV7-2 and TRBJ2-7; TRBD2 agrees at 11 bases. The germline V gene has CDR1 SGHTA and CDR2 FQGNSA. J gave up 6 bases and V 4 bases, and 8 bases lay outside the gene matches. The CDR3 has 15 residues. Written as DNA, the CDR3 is TGTGCCAGCAGCTCTATAGCGGGAGGGCCGGTCGAGCAGTACTTC. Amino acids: CASSSIAGGPVEQYF.

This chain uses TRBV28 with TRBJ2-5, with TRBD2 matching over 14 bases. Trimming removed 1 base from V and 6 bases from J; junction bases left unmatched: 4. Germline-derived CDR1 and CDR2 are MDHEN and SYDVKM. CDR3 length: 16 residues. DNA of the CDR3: TGTGCCAGCAGTTTATCGACTAGCGGGAGGGCGAAGACCCAGTACTTC. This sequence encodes CASSLSTSGRAKTQYF.

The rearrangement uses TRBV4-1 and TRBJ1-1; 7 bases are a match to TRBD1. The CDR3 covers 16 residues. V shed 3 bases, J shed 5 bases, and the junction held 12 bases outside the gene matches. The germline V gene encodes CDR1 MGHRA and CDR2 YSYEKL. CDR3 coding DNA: TGCGCCAGCAGCCACCTCAGGGGGGGTTTAGGGACTGAAGCTTTCTTT. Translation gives CASSHLRGGLGTEAFF.

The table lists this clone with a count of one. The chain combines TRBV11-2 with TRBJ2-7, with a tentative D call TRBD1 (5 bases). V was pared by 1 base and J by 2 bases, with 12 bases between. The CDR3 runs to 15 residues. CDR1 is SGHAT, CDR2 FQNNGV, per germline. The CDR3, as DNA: TGTGCCAGCAGCTTAGCAGGGATCGGACCCTACGAGCAGTACTTC. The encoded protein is CASSLAGIGPYEQYF.

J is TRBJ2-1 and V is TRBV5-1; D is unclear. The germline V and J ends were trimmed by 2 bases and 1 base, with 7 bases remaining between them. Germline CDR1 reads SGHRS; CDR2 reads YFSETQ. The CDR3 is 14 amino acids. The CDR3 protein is CASSFDDSYNEQFF. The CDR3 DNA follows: TGCGCCAGCAGCTTCGACGATTCCTACAATGAGCAGTTCTTC. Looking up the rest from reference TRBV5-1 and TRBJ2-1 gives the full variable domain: KAGVTQTPRYLIKTRGQQVTLSCSPISGHRSVSWYQQTPGQGLQFLFEYFSETQRNKGNFPGRFSGRQFSNSRSEMNVSTLELGDSALYLCASSFDDSYNEQFFGPGTRLTVL.

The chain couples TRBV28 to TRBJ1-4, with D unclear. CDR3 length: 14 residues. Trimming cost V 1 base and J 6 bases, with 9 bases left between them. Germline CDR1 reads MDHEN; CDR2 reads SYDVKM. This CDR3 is CASSLSGSYEKLFF. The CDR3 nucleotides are TGTGCCAGCAGTTTATCTGGGTCATATGAAAAACTGTTTTTT.

The CDR3: CASSLLGLAGPETQYF. The CDR3 DNA sequence: TGTGCCAGTAGCCTCTTGGGGCTAGCGGGGCCAGAGACCCAGTACTTC. The rearrangement joins TRBV19 to TRBJ2-5; 9 bases align to TRBD2. The CDR3 sequence is 16 residues long. Germline CDR1 and CDR2: LNHDA and SQIVND (reference sequence). The V gene end was trimmed by 6 bases and the J gene end by 4 bases; junction bases not matched to a gene: 12.